The 8 T cell receptor beta chains below come from one sample, sequenced in a study of T-cell reconstitution after alpha-beta-depleted transplantation in children. TCRbeta library construction was performed incorporating unique molecular identifiers. TCRdb re-derived calls from the PCR reads in MiXCR, one entry per CDR3 protein. Counted here are around 600,000 distinct CDR3 sequences, approximately 10% occurring once; the ten biggest clones make up approximately 4.1%. The sample was PBMCs from the stem cell graft donor, taken from the stem cell graft. Receptor source: a human donor who donated a stem cell graft to a child with acute myeloid leukemia.

This clonotype was counted between two and nine times. The V gene is TRBV3-1, the J gene TRBJ1-5; possibly TRBD1 for D (6 bases). The length of the CDR3 is 15 residues. The V end was cut by 0 bases, the J end by 12 bases, with 18 bases between. The V gene's germline CDR1 is LGHDT and CDR2 YNNKEL (reference sequence). DNA for the CDR3: TGTGCCAGCAGCCAAGAGGAGGGATTGGGGGCCGTCCAGCATTTT. It is translated as CASSQEEGLGAVQHF.

J is TRBJ2-1 and V is TRBV7-2; 7 bases map to TRBD2. The length of the CDR3 is 17 residues. The V gene's germline CDR1 is SGHTA and CDR2 FQGNSA. The V gene end was trimmed by 0 bases and the J gene end by 8 bases; junction bases not matched to a gene: 13. Here the CDR3 DNA reads TGTGCCAGCAGCTTAGCGTCCCTCGGGAGGCCTGCTTATGAGCAGTTCTTC. Encoded protein: CASSLASLGRPAYEQFF.

This clonotype was seen only a few times. CDR3 coding DNA: TGTGCCAGCAGCACGGGGAGGGGGACTAGCGGAGGGGACTCCTACAATGAGCAGTTCTTC. This translates into CASSTGRGTSGGDSYNEQFF. The chain links TRBV7-6 to TRBJ2-1, with 11 bases aligning to TRBD2. CDR1 is SGHVS, CDR2 FNYEAQ, per germline. The junction had 15 bases not matched to a gene; V was cut back by 5 bases and J by 0 bases. The CDR3 consists of 20 residues.

The rearrangement links TRBV20-1 to TRBJ2-1; perhaps TRBD2 as D (6 bases). Germline CDR1 and CDR2: DFQATT and SNEGSKA (reference sequence). The germline V and J ends were trimmed by 5 bases and 10 bases, with 18 bases remaining between them. The length of the CDR3 is 13 residues. CDR3 in amino acids: CSASPTGREEQFF. CDR3 nucleotides: TGCAGTGCTTCACCGACCGGTCGGGAGGAGCAGTTCTTC.

The chain combines TRBV20-1 with TRBJ2-7; D call uncertain. The V end was cut by 0 bases, the J end by 2 bases, with 8 bases between. The CDR3 has 13 residues. Germline values: CDR1 DFQATT, CDR2 SNEGSKA (reference sequence). CDR3 residues: CSARDAATYEQYF. CDR3 bases: TGCAGTGCTAGAGATGCGGCAACCTACGAGCAGTACTTC.

This clonotype showed up just a few times. The J gene is TRBJ2-1, the V gene TRBV11-2, with TRBD2 matching over 7 bases. CDR3 length equals 17 residues. Germline V CDR1 and CDR2: SGHAT, FQNNGV. With 5 bases clipped from V and 0 bases from J, the junction kept 10 bases outside the gene matches. As DNA, the CDR3 is TGTGCCAGCAGCCCGCAGGGAGCGGGAAACTCCTACAATGAGCAGTTCTTC. It codes for CASSPQGAGNSYNEQFF.

In this sample, this clonotype turned up a few times. The chain is built from TRBV30 and TRBJ1-4; 10 nucleotides agree with TRBD1. The V gene end was trimmed by 5 bases and the J gene end by 6 bases; junction bases not matched to a gene: 9. The germline gives CDR1 GTSNPN, CDR2 SVGIG (reference sequence). The CDR3 spans 15 residues. This chain's CDR3 is CAWATGQGNDEKLFF. The CDR3 DNA reads as TGTGCCTGGGCAACGGGACAGGGGAACGATGAAAAACTGTTTTTT. The complete variable domain, with remaining parts taken from reference TRBV30 and TRBJ1-4, reads SQTIHQWPATLVQPVGSPLSLECTVEGTSNPNLYWYRQAAGRGLQLLFYSVGIGQISSEVPQNLSASRPQDRQFILSSKKLLLSDSGFYLCAWATGQGNDEKLFFGSGTQLSVL.

This clonotype was counted ten times or more. The J gene is TRBJ1-4, the V gene TRBV4-2; D possibly corresponds to TRBD1 (6 bases). The germline gives CDR1 LGHNA, CDR2 YNFKEQ. Trimming removed 1 base from V and 7 bases from J, with 7 bases in between. The CDR3 is 13 residues long. CDR3 sequence (DNA): TGTGCCAGCAGCCAAGCGGACAGTGAAAAACTGTTTTTT. It is translated as CASSQADSEKLFF.